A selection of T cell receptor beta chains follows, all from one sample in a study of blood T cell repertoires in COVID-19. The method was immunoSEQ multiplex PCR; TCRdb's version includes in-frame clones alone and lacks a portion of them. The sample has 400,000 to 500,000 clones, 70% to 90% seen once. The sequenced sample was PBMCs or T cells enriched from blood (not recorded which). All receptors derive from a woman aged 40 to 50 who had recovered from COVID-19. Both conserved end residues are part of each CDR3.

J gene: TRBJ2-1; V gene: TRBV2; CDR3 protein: CASSDFSELGGVEQFF
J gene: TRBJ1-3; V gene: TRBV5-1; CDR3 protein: CASSLTGASGNTIYF
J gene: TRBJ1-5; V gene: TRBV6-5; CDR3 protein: CASSYSTADQPQHF
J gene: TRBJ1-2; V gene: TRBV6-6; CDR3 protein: CASSYSRTNLDYGYTF
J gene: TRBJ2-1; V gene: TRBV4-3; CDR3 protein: CASSQEVGRRPGDEQFF
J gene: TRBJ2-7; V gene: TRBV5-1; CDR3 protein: CASSSQAGDEQYF
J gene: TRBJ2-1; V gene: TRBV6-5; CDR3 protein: CASSQTSGTYNEQFF
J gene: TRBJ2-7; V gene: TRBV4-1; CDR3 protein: CASSQGADRSYEQYF
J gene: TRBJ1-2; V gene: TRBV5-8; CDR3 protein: CASSLEGYGYTF
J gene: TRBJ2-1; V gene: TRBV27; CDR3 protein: CASSLAGGYNEQFF
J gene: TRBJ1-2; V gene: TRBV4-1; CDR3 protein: CASSQLQVSNYGYTF
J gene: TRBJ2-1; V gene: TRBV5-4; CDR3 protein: CASSVGVDSSYNEQFF
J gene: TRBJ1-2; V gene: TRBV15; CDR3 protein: CATSRENRGAHTDGYTF
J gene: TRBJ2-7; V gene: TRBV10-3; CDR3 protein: CAISLRDRDEQYF
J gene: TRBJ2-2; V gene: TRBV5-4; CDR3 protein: CASSLVASGSRELFF
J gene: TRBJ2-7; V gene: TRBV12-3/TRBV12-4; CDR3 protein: CASSRSGGDEQYF
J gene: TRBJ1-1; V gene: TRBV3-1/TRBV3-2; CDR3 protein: CASSQTGYTEAFF
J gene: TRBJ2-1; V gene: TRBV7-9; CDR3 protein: CASSLVFETSGSSNEQFF
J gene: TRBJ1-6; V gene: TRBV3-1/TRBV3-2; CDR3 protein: CASSQGGVFGLLHF
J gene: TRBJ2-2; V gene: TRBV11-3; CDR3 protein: CASSPRLAAAMPGELFF
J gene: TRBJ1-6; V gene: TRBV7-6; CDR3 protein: CASSLVEGDLHF
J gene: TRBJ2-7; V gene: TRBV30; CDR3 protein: CAWRRTRLDSYEQYF